Each of the 29 T cell receptor beta chains below was sequenced from the same sample in a study of spatial heterogeneity in lung cancer (dated by TCRdb to between 2018 and 2021). Findings and caveats that apply to the study as a whole: The tumor nonsynonymous mutation count correlated with the number of expanded alpha and beta TCRs within the tumor.

These receptors' targets are unknown. Taken with the paper, the label for time point translates to: sample taken at primary tumor resection. Library preparation was by 5' RACE. The sequencer was a NextSeq 500. TCRdb trimmed the raw reads at Q25, called clones with MiXCR and kept productive beta chains. Each CDR3 protein appears once, grouped with its most common genes and DNA. The sample table records under 7,000 distinct CDR3 sequences; 14% of these occur just once. The ten biggest clones cover 10% to 12% of the sample. This specimen was lung tumor tissue, taken at surgery. The origin of the receptors is a male donor with early-stage non-small cell lung cancer.

This clonotype counts as medium-sized (0.01 to 0.1%). This beta chain is an off-target read within a library intended for alpha chains, so its frequency means little. V usage is TRBV20-1 and J usage is TRBJ2-7; TRBD2 matches at 12 bases. Germline V gene lookup returns CDR1 DFQATT and CDR2 SNEGSKA (reference sequence). V lost 5 bases, J lost 7 bases, and 12 bases stayed unmatched. The CDR3 has 15 residues. CDR3 region: CSAAASTSGSREQYF. As DNA, the CDR3 is TGCAGTGCTGCGGCGTCGACTAGCGGGAGTAGAGAGCAGTACTTC.

The sample holds many counts of this clonotype. This beta chain turned up in a library designed for alpha chains; as an off-target read, its abundance says little. V and J are TRBV28 and TRBJ2-7, with 7 bases identical to TRBD2. The CDR3 has 14 amino acids. Germline CDR1 and CDR2: MDHEN and SYDVKM. The J segment lost 2 bases and the V segment lost 6 bases, leaving 7 bases of the junction unmatched. CDR3 protein: CASSQPLATYEQYF. The DNA of the CDR3 is TGTGCCAGCAGCCAACCACTAGCGACCTACGAGCAGTACTTC.

Points on this clonotype: The size of this beta chain means little, since it is a stray read in a library made for alpha chains. The V and J genes are TRBV11-2 and TRBJ2-2; 11 bases agree with TRBD2. This CDR3 comprises 16 residues. The V gene end was trimmed by 6 bases and the J gene end by 2 bases; junction bases not matched to a gene: 5. Germline assignment: CDR1 SGHAT and CDR2 FQNNGV. CDR3 residues: CASRLLAGVNTGELFF. The CDR3 bases are TGTGCCAGCAGATTACTAGCGGGAGTTAACACCGGGGAGCTGTTTTTT.

This clonotype is termed medium-sized (0.01 to 0.1%). Because the library targeted alpha chains, this beta chain is an off-target read whose size means little. J is TRBJ2-2 and V is TRBV5-4; 11 bases align to TRBD2. Germline CDR1 SGHNT, CDR2 YYREEE (reference sequence). With 3 bases clipped from V and 6 bases from J, the junction kept 10 bases outside the gene matches. This CDR3 has 17 amino acids. CDR3 residues: CASSSFMGSGRAGELFF. Written as DNA, the CDR3 is TGTGCCAGCAGCTCATTCATGGGTAGCGGGAGGGCCGGGGAGCTGTTTTTT.

With respect to this clonotype: Being off target in a library aimed at alpha chains, this beta chain has a size of little meaning. This chain uses TRBV10-3 with TRBJ2-1; tentative D call: TRBD2 (7 bases). Germline loops: CDR1 ENHRY, CDR2 SYGVKD. The CDR3 extends over 14 amino acids. V was shortened by 9 bases and J by 8 bases, with 20 bases between the two germline ends. Here the CDR3 DNA reads TGTGCCATTACTCGAGGGGGGGCTTTTGATGAGCAGTTCTTC. Translated: CAITRGGAFDEQFF.

In its sample, this clonotype is medium-sized. This beta chain lies outside the target of a library built for alpha chains; its clone size means little. The chain couples TRBV27 to TRBJ2-4; tentative D call: TRBD1 (6 bases). The CDR3 runs to 16 residues. Trimming took off 5 bases at V and 1 base at J, with 15 bases between the two ends. Germline V gene sequence: CDR1 MNHEY, CDR2 SMNVEV (reference sequence). CDR3 residues: CASSTRQAWAKNIQYF. CDR3 coding DNA: TGTGCCAGCAGTACCCGACAGGCTTGGGCCAAAAACATTCAGTACTTC.

As to this clonotype: Since the library was made to target alpha chains, this beta chain is a stray read and its abundance is not meaningful. This chain uses TRBV29-1 with TRBJ2-7; D is perhaps TRBD2 (7 bases). Trimming took off 4 bases at V and 5 bases at J, with 18 bases between the two ends. Germline CDR1 and CDR2: SQVTM and ANQGSEA. The CDR3 has 14 residues. The CDR3 loop is CSVGGGARDHEQYF. The CDR3 nucleotides read TGCAGCGTTGGGGGGGGCGCCCGGGACCACGAGCAGTACTTC.

This clonotype has at least ten counts. The library was built for alpha chains, so this beta chain is an off-target read and its size means little. The chain employs TRBV5-1 and TRBJ2-3; 9 positions agree with TRBD2. Germline CDR1 is SGHRS and CDR2 is YFSETQ. V lost 3 bases and J lost 7; bases outside the gene matches: 12. The CDR3 covers 16 residues. The CDR3 DNA sequence: TGCGCCAGCAGCTCCCAGCCCGGGACTAGCCCCAATACGCAGTATTTT. Its translation: CASSSQPGTSPNTQYF. The full variable domain, rest sourced from reference TRBV5-1 and TRBJ2-3, is KAGVTQTPRYLIKTRGQQVTLSCSPISGHRSVSWYQQTPGQGLQFLFEYFSETQRNKGNFPGRFSGRQFSNSRSEMNVSTLELGDSALYLCASSSQPGTSPNTQYFGPGTRLTVL.

In this sample, this clonotype is medium-sized. A library prepared for alpha chains yielded this beta chain as an off-target read; its size is of little meaning. The CDR3 reads CASSGGGPYNEQFF. The CDR3 coding sequence is TGTGCCAGCAGTGGTGGCGGACCCTACAATGAGCAGTTCTTC. The V gene is TRBV2, the J gene TRBJ2-1; D is unresolved. Trimming removed 4 bases at V and 2 bases at J, with 9 bases between. The CDR3 totals 14 residues. The germline V gene encodes CDR1 SNHLY and CDR2 FYNNEI.

Judged by abundance, this clonotype is medium-sized (0.01 to 0.1%). A library prepared for alpha chains yielded this beta chain as an off-target read; its size is of little meaning. The CDR3 DNA follows: TGCAGTGCTACTGATTGGGGACTAGCGGGTAGCAATGAGCAGTTCTTC. This codes for CSATDWGLAGSNEQFF. The chain employs TRBV20-1 and TRBJ2-1; 12 bases are shared with TRBD2. The trim removed 4 bases at V and 6 bases at J, leaving 10 bases unmatched. Germline CDR1 is DFQATT and CDR2 is SNEGSKA (reference sequence). This CDR3 has 16 amino acids.

Regarding this clonotype: Since the library was made to target alpha chains, this beta chain is a stray read and its abundance is not meaningful. The CDR3 reads CSARRTSGHNEQFF. The CDR3 DNA reads as TGCAGTGCTAGAAGGACCAGTGGTCACAATGAGCAGTTCTTC. The chain employs TRBV20-1 and TRBJ2-1; unclear D gene. Per the germline V gene, CDR1 is DFQATT and CDR2 is SNEGSKA (reference sequence). The V and J ends lost 2 bases and 5 bases respectively, with 13 bases between them. The CDR3 consists of 14 residues.

On this clonotype itself: This beta chain came through as a stray read in a library set up for alpha chains, and its size says little. The V gene is TRBV11-2, the J gene TRBJ2-5; TRBD1 is a possible D gene (6 bases). V dropped 5 bases and J dropped 3 bases, with 10 bases sitting between them. The CDR3 contains 13 residues. Germline CDR1 and CDR2: SGHAT and FQNNGV. CDR3 in amino acids: CASSPDRKETQYF. For the CDR3, the DNA is TGTGCCAGCAGCCCGGACAGAAAAGAGACCCAGTACTTC.

This clonotype was seen at least ten times. This beta chain turned up in a library designed for alpha chains; as an off-target read, its abundance says little. The V call is TRBV7-9, the J call TRBJ2-2, with 7 bases that match TRBD1. CDR1 and CDR2 from the germline V gene are SEHNR and FQNEAQ (reference sequence). Unmatched junction bases numbered 5, after V lost 4 bases and J lost 3 bases. The CDR3 consists of 15 residues. As DNA, the CDR3 is TGTGCCAGCAGCTCTGGACAGGACTACACCGGGGAGCTGTTTTTT. Translating gives CASSSGQDYTGELFF.

This clonotype was picked up a small number of times. The library was built for alpha chains, so this beta chain is an off-target read and its size means little. This chain connects TRBV7-8 to TRBJ2-1; 12 nucleotides align to TRBD2. The length of the CDR3 is 21 residues. CDR1 and CDR2 from the germline V gene are SGHVS and FQNEAQ. Germline trimming cut 5 bases from V and 7 bases from J; bases unmatched to any gene: 24. The CDR3 DNA reads TGTGCCAGCAGCCTACGACTCCGAAGAATGACTAGCGGGAGTAAAGAGAATGAGCAGTTCTTC. This gives the protein CASSLRLRRMTSGSKENEQFF.

This clonotype occurred many times. Being off target in a library aimed at alpha chains, this beta chain has a size of little meaning. The V gene is TRBV5-1, the J gene TRBJ1-1; 9 nucleotides match TRBD1. The V segment lost 7 bases and the J segment 4 bases; nucleotides outside the gene matches: 11. Germline V gene lookup returns CDR1 SGHRS and CDR2 YFSETQ. This CDR3 region has 15 residues. Here the CDR3 reads CASHGGQGSSTEAFF. The CDR3 coding sequence is TGCGCCAGCCACGGGGGACAGGGTTCGAGCACTGAAGCTTTCTTT.

There are a few counts of this clonotype. Because the library targeted alpha chains, this beta chain is an off-target read whose size means little. V gene TRBV2 combines with J gene TRBJ2-3; TRBD2 matches at 15 bases. Germline CDR1 and CDR2: SNHLY and FYNNEI. This CDR3 is 18 amino acids long. After removal of 5 bases from V and 2 bases from J, the junction contained 8 bases not matched to a gene. The CDR3 DNA sequence: TGTGCCAGCAGTCCCTGGACTAGCGGGGGGGACGACACAGATACGCAGTATTTT. Translated: CASSPWTSGGDDTDTQYF.

By sample share, this clonotype is medium-sized (0.01 to 0.1%). Since the library was made to target alpha chains, this beta chain is a stray read and its abundance is not meaningful. This rearrangement joins TRBV28 to TRBJ1-4; 7 bases match TRBD1. Losses at the gene ends were 5 bases for V and 7 bases for J; bases not matched to a gene: 10. Germline values: CDR1 MDHEN, CDR2 SYDVKM. The CDR3 sequence is 15 residues long. CDR3 sequence: CASSATGVGFEKLFF. CDR3 coding DNA: TGTGCCAGCAGTGCAACAGGGGTTGGTTTTGAAAAACTGTTTTTT. The full variable domain, rest sourced from reference TRBV28 and TRBJ1-4, is DVKVTQSSRYLVKRTGEKVFLECVQDMDHENMFWYRQDPGLGLRLIYFSYDVKMKEKGDIPEGYSVSREKKERFSLILESASTNQTSMYLCASSATGVGFEKLFFGSGTQLSVL.

This clonotype was seen at least ten times. This beta chain is an unintended read in a library built for alpha chains; its size means little. The chain links TRBV7-3 to TRBJ2-1, with TRBD2 identical over 9 bases. CDR3 length equals 14 residues. The V gene's germline CDR1 is SGHTA and CDR2 FQGTGA. Trimming removed 4 bases from V and 10 bases from J; junction bases left unmatched: 8. As DNA, the CDR3 is TGTGCCAGCAGCTCCTCCGGGACTAGCCTCGAGCAGTTCTTC. Encoded protein: CASSSSGTSLEQFF. Combining the CDR3 with reference TRBV7-3 and TRBJ2-1 gives the whole variable domain GAGVSQTPSNKVTEKGKYVELRCDPISGHTALYWYRQSLGQGPEFLIYFQGTGAADDSGLPNDRFFAVRPEGSVSTLKIQRTERGDSAVYLCASSSSGTSLEQFFGPGTRLTVL.

This clonotype was seen a handful of times. This beta chain is a stray read from a library made for alpha chains; its abundance is not meaningful. The chain employs TRBV7-6 and TRBJ2-1, with 7 bases fitting TRBD2. The CDR3 loop spans 15 amino acids. Germline CDR1 SGHVS, CDR2 FNYEAQ. With V trimmed by 2 bases and J by 3 bases, 4 bases remained unmatched. In DNA form, the CDR3 reads TGTGCCAGCAGCTTACGACTAGCAGTCTACAATGAGCAGTTCTTC. Translation gives CASSLRLAVYNEQFF.

A note on this clonotype: The library was built for alpha chains, so this beta chain is an off-target read and its size means little. J is TRBJ2-3 and V is TRBV5-1, with D uncertain. Germline lookup yields CDR1 SGHRS and CDR2 YFSETQ. The CDR3 length is 13 residues. Trimming removed 1 base at V and 2 bases at J, with 5 bases between. The CDR3 region is CASSLTVTDTQYF. The CDR3 DNA sequence: TGCGCCAGCAGCTTGACAGTCACAGATACGCAGTATTTT.

There are many counts of this clonotype. Within a library made for alpha chains, this beta chain is off target, and its count is uninformative. This chain connects TRBV7-2 to TRBJ2-4; 7 positions agree with TRBD2. The CDR3 runs 16 residues. CDR1 and CDR2 (germline): SGHTA, FQGNSA. V gave up 1 base and J gave up 1 base; unmatched junction bases: 4. The CDR3 DNA follows: TGTGCCAGCAGCTTAGAGGGCGGGAGTGCCAAAAACATTCAGTACTTC. Its protein product is CASSLEGGSAKNIQYF.

Many counts were recorded for this clonotype. The library was designed around alpha chains, so this beta chain is a stray read whose abundance carries little weight. The chain uses TRBV28 and TRBJ2-4; D unresolved. Trimming pared 2 bases from V and 1 base from J, leaving 6 bases between. Germline CDR1 and CDR2: MDHEN and SYDVKM. CDR3 size: 14 residues. The CDR3 DNA is TGTGCCAGCAGTTTAGTACAGGCCAAAAACATTCAGTACTTC. It translates to CASSLVQAKNIQYF.

This clonotype qualifies as medium-sized. This beta chain lies outside the target of a library built for alpha chains; its clone size means little. The genes are TRBV7-8 and TRBJ1-5, with 10 nucleotides matching TRBD1. Looked up from germline, CDR1 is SGHVS and CDR2 is FQNEAQ. The CDR3 consists of 17 residues. V shed 0 bases and J 9 bases; nucleotides not matched to a gene: 11. In DNA form, the CDR3 reads TGTGCCAGCAGCTTAGCGGGACAGGGGTCCCGGAAAACGCCCCAGCATTTT. Amino acid sequence: CASSLAGQGSRKTPQHF.

Judged by abundance, this clonotype is medium-sized. Because this beta chain is a stray read in a library intended to capture alpha chains, its abundance should not be given much weight. DNA for the CDR3: TGCGCCAGCAGCTCCCCAGCGGATCTCGGAGATACGCAGTATTTT. As protein: CASSSPADLGDTQYF. The chain is built from TRBV5-1 and TRBJ2-3; tentatively, D is TRBD2 (5 bases). The ends were cut back, 3 bases at V and 5 bases at J, with 16 bases in the middle. Germline CDR1 SGHRS, CDR2 YFSETQ. There are 15 residues in the CDR3.

This clonotype was found many times. The library was built for alpha chains, so this beta chain is an off-target read and its size means little. This chain links TRBV5-1 with TRBJ2-1; D uncertain. Germline CDR1 SGHRS, CDR2 YFSETQ. Deletions cut 1 base from V and 7 bases from J, with 6 bases between. CDR3 length: 12 residues. The CDR3 nucleotides are TGCGCCAGCAGCTTGTTAGGGAATGAGCAGTTCTTC. Amino acids: CASSLLGNEQFF.

This clonotype came up many times. A library made for alpha chains picked up this beta chain off target, so its size means little. The J gene is TRBJ2-5, the V gene TRBV7-2, with D perhaps assigned TRBD1 or TRBD2 (6 bases each). The CDR3 sequence is 15 residues long. Trimming removed 2 bases at V and 4 bases at J, with 14 bases between. In germline, CDR1 is SGHTA, CDR2 FQGNSA. Written as DNA, the CDR3 is TGTGCCAGCAGCTTATACGGGGGCCGGACAGAGACCCAGTACTTC. Encoded protein: CASSLYGGRTETQYF.

This clonotype is labeled medium-sized. This beta chain is an off-target read within a library intended for alpha chains, so its frequency means little. The chain carries TRBV3-1 and TRBJ2-2, with TRBD1 matching over 9 bases. Germline V gene sequence: CDR1 LGHDT, CDR2 YNNKEL (reference sequence). The trim removed 1 base at V and 6 bases at J, leaving 9 bases unmatched. This CDR3 comprises 17 residues. The CDR3 here is CASSQATGTGPSGELFF. As DNA, the CDR3 is TGTGCCAGCAGCCAAGCAACCGGGACAGGGCCATCCGGGGAGCTGTTTTTT.

Sample share makes this clonotype medium-sized. This beta chain is off target for a library built for alpha chains, so its abundance means little. This sequence joins TRBV11-2 and TRBJ2-1, with 15 bases aligning to TRBD2. Germline lookup yields CDR1 SGHAT and CDR2 FQNNGV. J lost 11 bases, V lost 3 bases, and 8 bases had no gene match. The CDR3 totals 16 residues. CDR3 sequence (DNA): TGTGCCAGCAGCTTGGGCCCTGGGACTAGCGGGAGGCAGCAGTTCTTC. This gives the protein CASSLGPGTSGRQQFF.

By frequency in the sample, this clonotype is medium-sized (0.01 to 0.1%). This beta chain turned up in a library designed for alpha chains; as an off-target read, its abundance says little. V and J are TRBV6-1 and TRBJ1-1; D gene uncertain. The CDR3 totals 15 residues. Germline V gives CDR1 MNHNS, CDR2 SASEGT. Trimming pared 0 bases from V and 2 bases from J, leaving 10 bases between. CDR3 in amino acids: CASSEALASNTEAFF. The CDR3 region has the DNA TGTGCCAGCAGTGAAGCCCTCGCCAGTAACACTGAAGCTTTCTTT.